The entry below describes one TCR beta chain. The data originate from a study of blood T cell repertoires in COVID-19. A Seattle source enrolled patients during active infection and followed them longitudinally. In the study's own analysis: By means of reference gene primer amplification, nucleated cell counts were estimated. Sequencing was performed with immunoSEQ multiplex PCR; in TCRdb, only in-frame clones are kept and a portion is missing. Clonal size and the V and J genes are those of that table, whereas D and trimming came from the DNA. The sample holds 200,000 or so clones, 85% to 90% seen once. The CDR3 has 18 amino acids. V lost 10 bases, J lost 1 base, and 28 bases lay in between. The germline gives CDR1 SGHVS, CDR2 FQNEAQ.

The sequence was collected from a man aged 25-45 years with COVID-19, enrolled during active disease. The V and J genes are TRBV7-8 and TRBJ1-1; unclear D gene. The sequencing input was peripheral blood. The CDR3 region is CATYTPSRGESGNTEAFF. The CDR3 DNA follows: TGTGCCACCTATACCCCATCCCGCGGGGAATCGGGGAACACTGAAGCTTTCTTT.